These 5 T cell receptor beta chains originate from one sample sequenced in a study of early T cells in non-severe SARS-CoV-2 infection. TCRdb re-called the 5' RACE reads through MiXCR, storing one row per CDR3 protein. The sample lists 65,000 to 75,000 distinct CDR3 sequences; roughly 12% were seen once. Sequencing was carried out using whole blood. The source of these receptors is an adult who was a healthcare worker with PCR-confirmed SARS-CoV-2 infection or an uninfected control (not recorded which).

This clonotype was recorded at least ten times. The chain links TRBV2 to TRBJ2-3, with D uncertain. The V and J ends lost 2 bases and 2 bases respectively, with 17 bases between them. Germline V lookup: CDR1 SNHLY, CDR2 FYNNEI. CDR3 length: 17 amino acids. The CDR3 DNA sequence: TGTGCCAGCAGTGAAAGGTTGAGTGGTGACTTCACAGATACGCAGTATTTT. Residues: CASSERLSGDFTDTQYF. The full variable domain, in which reference TRBV2 and TRBJ2-3 provide the parts outside the CDR3, is EPEVTQTPSHQVTQMGQEVILRCVPISNHLYFYWYRQILGQKVEFLVSFYNNEISEKSEIFDDQFSVERPDGSNFTLKIRSTKLEDSAMYFCASSERLSGDFTDTQYFGPGTRLTVL.

J is TRBJ1-2 and V is TRBV14; TRBD1 aligns across 8 bases. This CDR3 is 14 amino acids long. The germline V gene encodes CDR1 SGHDN and CDR2 FVKESK. The V gene end was trimmed by 0 bases and the J gene end by 6 bases; junction bases not matched to a gene: 3. The CDR3 reads CASSQEIQGDGYTF. Written as DNA, the CDR3 is TGTGCCAGCAGCCAAGAAATACAGGGGGATGGCTACACCTTC. The entire variable domain, with the rest obtained from reference TRBV14 and TRBJ1-2, is as follows: EAGVTQFPSHSVIEKGQTVTLRCDPISGHDNLYWYRRVMGKEIKFLLHFVKESKQDESGMPNNRFLAERTGGTYSTLKVQPAELEDSGVYFCASSQEIQGDGYTFGSGTRLTVV.

This clonotype was recorded many times. V gene TRBV30 combines with J gene TRBJ1-2; D is uncertain. The V gene's germline CDR1 is GTSNPN and CDR2 SVGIG (reference sequence). Trimming removed 3 bases at V and 3 bases at J, with 11 bases between. The CDR3 sequence is 13 residues long. The CDR3 loop is CAWRRDLDYGYTF. In nucleotides, the CDR3 is TGTGCCTGGAGACGCGACCTTGACTATGGCTACACCTTC.

At least ten counts were recorded for this clonotype. The rearrangement links TRBV18 to TRBJ2-1, with a weak D call TRBD1 (5 bases). CDR3 length: 16 amino acids. The germline V gene encodes CDR1 KGHSH and CDR2 LQKENI. The germline V and J ends were trimmed by 2 bases and 4 bases, with 15 bases remaining between them. CDR3 DNA sequence: TGTGCCAGCTCACCATATTCCCCCGACAGTTACAATGAGCAGTTCTTC. Translated, it gives CASSPYSPDSYNEQFF.

There are many counts of this clonotype. The chain recombines TRBV24-1 with TRBJ2-1; D is ambiguous. The CDR3 is 12 amino acids. Deletions cut 3 bases from V and 6 bases from J, with 5 bases between. Germline loops: CDR1 KGHDR, CDR2 SFDVKD. DNA of the CDR3: TGTGCCACCAGTGATGGCGGCAATGAGCAGTTCTTC. It specifies CATSDGGNEQFF.